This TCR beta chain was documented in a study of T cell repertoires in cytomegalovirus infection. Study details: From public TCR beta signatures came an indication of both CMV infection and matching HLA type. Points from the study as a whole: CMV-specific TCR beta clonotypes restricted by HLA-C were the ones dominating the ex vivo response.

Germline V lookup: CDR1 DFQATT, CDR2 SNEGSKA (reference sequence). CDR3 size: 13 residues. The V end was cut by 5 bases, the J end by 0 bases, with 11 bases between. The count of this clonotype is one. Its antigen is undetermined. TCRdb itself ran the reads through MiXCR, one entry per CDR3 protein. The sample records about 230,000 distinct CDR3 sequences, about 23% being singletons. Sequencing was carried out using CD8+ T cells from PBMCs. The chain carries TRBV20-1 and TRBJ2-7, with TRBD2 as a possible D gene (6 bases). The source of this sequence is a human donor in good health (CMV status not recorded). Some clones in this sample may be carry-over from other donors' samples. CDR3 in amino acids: CSAHTGVSYEQYF. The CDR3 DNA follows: TGCAGTGCTCACACGGGGGTCTCCTACGAGCAGTACTTC.